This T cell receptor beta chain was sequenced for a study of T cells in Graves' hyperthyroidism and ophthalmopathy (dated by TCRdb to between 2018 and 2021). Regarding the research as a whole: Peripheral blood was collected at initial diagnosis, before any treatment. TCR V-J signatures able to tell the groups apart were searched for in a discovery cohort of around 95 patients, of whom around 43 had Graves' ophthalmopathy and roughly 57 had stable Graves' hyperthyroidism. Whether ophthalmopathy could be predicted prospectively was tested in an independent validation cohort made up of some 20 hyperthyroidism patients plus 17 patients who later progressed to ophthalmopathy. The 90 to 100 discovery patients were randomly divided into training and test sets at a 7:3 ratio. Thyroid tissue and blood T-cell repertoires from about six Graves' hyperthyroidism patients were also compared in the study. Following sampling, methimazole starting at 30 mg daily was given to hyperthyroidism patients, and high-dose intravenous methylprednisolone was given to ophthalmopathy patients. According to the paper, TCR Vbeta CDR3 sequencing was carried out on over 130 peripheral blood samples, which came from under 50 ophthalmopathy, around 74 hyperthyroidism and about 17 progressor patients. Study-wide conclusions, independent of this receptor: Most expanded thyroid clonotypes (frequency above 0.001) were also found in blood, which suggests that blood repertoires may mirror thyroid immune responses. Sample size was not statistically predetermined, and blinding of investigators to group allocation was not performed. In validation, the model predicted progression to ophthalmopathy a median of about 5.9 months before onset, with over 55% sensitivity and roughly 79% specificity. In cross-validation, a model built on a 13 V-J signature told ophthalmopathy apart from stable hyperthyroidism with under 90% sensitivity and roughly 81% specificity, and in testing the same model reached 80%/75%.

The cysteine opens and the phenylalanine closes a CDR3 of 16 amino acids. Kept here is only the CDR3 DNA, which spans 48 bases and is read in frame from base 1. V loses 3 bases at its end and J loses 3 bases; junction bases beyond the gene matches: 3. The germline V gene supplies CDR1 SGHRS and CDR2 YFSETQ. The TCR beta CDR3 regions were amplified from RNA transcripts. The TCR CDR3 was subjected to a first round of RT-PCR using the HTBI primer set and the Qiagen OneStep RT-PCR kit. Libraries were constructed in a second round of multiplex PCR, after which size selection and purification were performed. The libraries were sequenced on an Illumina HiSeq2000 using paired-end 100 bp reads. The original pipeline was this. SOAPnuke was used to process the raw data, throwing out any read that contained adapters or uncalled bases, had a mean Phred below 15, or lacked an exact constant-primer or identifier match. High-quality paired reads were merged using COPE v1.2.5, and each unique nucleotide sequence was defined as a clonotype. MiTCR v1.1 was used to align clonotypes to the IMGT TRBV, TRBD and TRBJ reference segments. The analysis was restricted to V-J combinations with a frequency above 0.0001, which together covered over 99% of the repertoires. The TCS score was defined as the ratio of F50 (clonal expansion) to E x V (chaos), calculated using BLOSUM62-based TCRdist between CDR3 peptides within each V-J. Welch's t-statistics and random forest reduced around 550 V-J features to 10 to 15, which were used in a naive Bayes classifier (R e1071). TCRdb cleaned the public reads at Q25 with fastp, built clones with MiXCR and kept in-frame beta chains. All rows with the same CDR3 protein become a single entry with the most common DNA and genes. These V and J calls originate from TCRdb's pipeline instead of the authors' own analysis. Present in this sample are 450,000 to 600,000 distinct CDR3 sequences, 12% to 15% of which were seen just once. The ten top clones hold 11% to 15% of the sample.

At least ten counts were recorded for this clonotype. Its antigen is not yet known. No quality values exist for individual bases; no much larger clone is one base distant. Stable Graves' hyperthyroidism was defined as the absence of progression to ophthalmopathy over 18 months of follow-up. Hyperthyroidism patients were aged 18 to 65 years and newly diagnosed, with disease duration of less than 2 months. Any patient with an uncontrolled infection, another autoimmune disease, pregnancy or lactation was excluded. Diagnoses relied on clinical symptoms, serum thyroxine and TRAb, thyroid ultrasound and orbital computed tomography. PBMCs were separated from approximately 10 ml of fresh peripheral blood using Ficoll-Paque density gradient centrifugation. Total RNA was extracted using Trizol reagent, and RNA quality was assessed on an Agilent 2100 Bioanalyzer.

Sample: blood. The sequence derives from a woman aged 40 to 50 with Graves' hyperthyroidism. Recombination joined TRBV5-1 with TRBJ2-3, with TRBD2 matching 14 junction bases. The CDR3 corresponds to CASSSGTSGSTDTQYF. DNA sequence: TGCGCCAGCAGCTCCGGGACTAGCGGGAGTACAGATACGCAGTATTTT.